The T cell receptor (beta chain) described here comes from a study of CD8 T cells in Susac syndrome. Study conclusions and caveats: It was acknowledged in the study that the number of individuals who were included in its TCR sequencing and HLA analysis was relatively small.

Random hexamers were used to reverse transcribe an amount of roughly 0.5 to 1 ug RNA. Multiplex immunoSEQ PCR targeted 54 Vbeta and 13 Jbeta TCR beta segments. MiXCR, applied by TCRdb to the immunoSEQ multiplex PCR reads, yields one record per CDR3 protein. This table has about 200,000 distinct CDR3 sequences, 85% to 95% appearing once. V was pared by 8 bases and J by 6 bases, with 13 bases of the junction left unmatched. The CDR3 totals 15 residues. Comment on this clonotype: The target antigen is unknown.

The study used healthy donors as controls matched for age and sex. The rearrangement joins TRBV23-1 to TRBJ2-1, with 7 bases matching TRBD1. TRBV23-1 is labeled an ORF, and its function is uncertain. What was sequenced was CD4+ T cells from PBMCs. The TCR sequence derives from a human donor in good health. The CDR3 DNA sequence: TGCGCCAGCGCTCGGACAGGACATTATCCCAATGAGCAGTTCTTC. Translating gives CASARTGHYPNEQFF.